The 9 T cell receptor beta chains below were found in one sample sequenced in a study of cytomegalovirus exposure and HLA in healthy donors. Sequencing used immunoSEQ multiplex PCR; TCRdb keeps in-frame clones, though not all of them. Among 250,000 to 400,000 clones listed, approximately 85% were seen once. The specimen sequenced was PBMCs. The receptors were sampled from a man younger than 40 in good health and CMV-seronegative.

This chain links TRBV7-2 with TRBJ1-3, with a possible D match to TRBD1 (5 bases). The CDR3 spans 16 residues. V was cut by 2 bases and J by 0 bases, with 11 bases left in between. The germline gives CDR1 SGHTA, CDR2 FQGNSA. Written as DNA, the CDR3 is TGTGCCAGCAGCTTACAGGGTCCACACTCTGGAAACACCATATATTTT. This encodes CASSLQGPHSGNTIYF.

The chain is built from TRBV7-8 and TRBJ2-7; TRBD1 is a possible D gene (5 bases). The germline V and J ends were trimmed by 3 bases and 3 bases, with 15 bases remaining between them. The CDR3 length is 15 residues. Germline assignment: CDR1 SGHVS and CDR2 FQNEAQ. The CDR3: CASSFRTNWDYEQYF. CDR3 nucleotides: TGTGCCAGCAGCTTTCGGACAAATTGGGACTACGAGCAGTACTTC.

This clone was picked up a small number of times. This chain connects TRBV18 to TRBJ1-1; the match to TRBD1 covers 8 bases. The CDR3 length is 14 residues. The V gene's germline CDR1 is KGHSH and CDR2 LQKENI. The V and J ends lost 4 bases and 1 base, in that order; junction bases with no gene match: 2. The CDR3 spells CASSLGQENTEAFF. DNA of the CDR3: TGTGCCAGCTCACTGGGACAGGAGAACACTGAAGCTTTCTTT. The variable domain in full, with the rest retrieved from reference TRBV18 and TRBJ1-1, is NAGVMQNPRHLVRRRGQEARLRCSPMKGHSHVYWYRQLPEEGLKFMVYLQKENIIDESGMPKERFSAEFPKEGPSILRIQQVVRGDSAAYFCASSLGQENTEAFFGQGTRLTVV.

The rearrangement links TRBV6-5 to TRBJ1-2, with D perhaps matching TRBD1 (5 bases). The germline gives CDR1 MNHEY, CDR2 SVGAGI. The CDR3 extends over 15 amino acids. Trimming stripped 2 bases from V and 5 bases from J, with 15 bases between. CDR3 loop: CASSYQEGRTYGYTF. Written as DNA, the CDR3 is TGTGCCAGCAGTTACCAGGAGGGAAGGACATATGGCTACACCTTC.

The chain is built from TRBV19 and TRBJ2-7, with D possibly TRBD1 on 5 matching bases. Germline lookup yields CDR1 LNHDA and CDR2 SQIVND (reference sequence). Trimming took off 1 base at V and 3 bases at J, with 13 bases between the two ends. The CDR3 runs 15 residues. The CDR3 DNA reads TGTGCCAGTAGTATAGTCGGCGCAGGGTTCTACGAGCAGTACTTC. Amino acids: CASSIVGAGFYEQYF. Filled out from reference TRBV19 and TRBJ2-7, the complete variable domain reads DGGITQSPKYLFRKEGQNVTLSCEQNLNHDAMYWYRQDPGQGLRLIYYSQIVNDFQKGDIAEGYSVSREKKESFPLTVTSAQKNPTAFYLCASSIVGAGFYEQYFGPGTRLTVT.

The rearrangement links TRBV30 to TRBJ1-6; 7 bases map to TRBD1. Germline CDR1 reads GTSNPN; CDR2 reads SVGIG (reference sequence). After removal of 0 bases from V and 5 bases from J, the junction contained 4 bases not matched to a gene. The CDR3 is made up of 15 amino acids. CDR3 sequence reads: CAWSVTGQDNSPLHF. CDR3 bases: TGTGCCTGGAGTGTGACAGGGCAGGATAATTCACCCCTCCACTTT.

The chain carries TRBV28 and TRBJ1-2, with D perhaps TRBD1 (6 bases). This CDR3 has 15 residues. Per the germline V gene, CDR1 is MDHEN and CDR2 is SYDVKM. The ends were cut back, 7 bases at V and 4 bases at J, with 19 bases in the middle. CDR3 region: CASTQSGGIFYGYTF. The CDR3 DNA follows: TGTGCCAGCACCCAAAGCGGGGGCATTTTCTATGGCTACACCTTC.

This chain connects TRBV19 to TRBJ1-5; 9 positions match TRBD1. The CDR3 runs to 16 residues. V lost 5 bases, J lost 0 bases, and 5 bases stayed unmatched. Germline loops: CDR1 LNHDA, CDR2 SQIVND (reference sequence). The CDR3 coding sequence is TGTGCCAGTAGTCCAAGGACAGGGGATAGCAATCAGCCCCAGCATTTT. It encodes CASSPRTGDSNQPQHF.

The chain recombines TRBV9 with TRBJ1-1; TRBD1 matches at 7 bases. The germline CDR1 and CDR2 sequences are SGDLS and YYNGEE. The CDR3 is 14 amino acids. Trimming cost V 4 bases and J 0 bases; bases outside gene matches: 3. CDR3 amino acids: CASSPRGLNTEAFF. In nucleotides, the CDR3 is TGTGCCAGCAGCCCCAGGGGGTTGAACACTGAAGCTTTCTTT.